This entry lists 5 T cell receptor beta chains sequenced from one sample in a study of early T cells in non-severe SARS-CoV-2 infection. Each CDR3 protein is one row after TCRdb ran MiXCR on the 5' RACE reads. The data contain 32,000 or so distinct CDR3 sequences, 5.9% of them seen just once; the ten biggest clones take up about 5.1%. Sequenced sample: whole blood. These receptors all stem from an adult who was a healthcare worker with PCR-confirmed SARS-CoV-2 infection or an uninfected control (not recorded which).

To note about this clonotype: One base away lies a much larger clone, so this may be a sequencing read error. CDR3 sequence: CVSTPRSWEGSGQETQYF. CDR3 in DNA: TGTGTCAGCACCCCCAGGTCCTGGGAAGGAAGTGGACAAGAGACCCAGTACTTC. V gene TRBV28 combines with J gene TRBJ2-5; D uncertain. From germline, CDR1 is MDHEN and CDR2 SYDVKM. This CDR3 contains 18 residues.

In its sample, this clonotype was seen many times. This chain joins TRBV12-3 or TRBV12-4 and TRBJ2-7; TRBD1 is a possible D gene (5 bases). The CDR3 length is 13 residues. With 9 bases removed from V and 1 base from J, the gap between germline ends came to 13 bases. CDR3 region: CASQPGYSYEQYF. The CDR3 DNA reads TGTGCCAGTCAGCCAGGGTATTCCTACGAGCAGTACTTC.

The chain is built from TRBV5-1 and TRBJ1-3; no clear D. Germline-derived CDR1 and CDR2 are SGHRS and YFSETQ. The CDR3 covers 14 residues. Trimming left V 5 bases short and J 0 bases short, with 9 bases between. In DNA form, the CDR3 reads TGCGCCAGCAGTAGGCATGCCTCTGGAAACACCATATATTTT. The encoded protein is CASSRHASGNTIYF.

In its sample, this clonotype was seen many times. The chain combines TRBV11-2 with TRBJ2-7; unclear D gene. V lost 4 bases and J lost 3, with 7 bases in between. The germline gives CDR1 SGHAT, CDR2 FQNNGV. The CDR3 spans 12 residues. The CDR3, as DNA: TGTGCCAGCAGCTCCCAGGACTACGAGCAGTACTTC. Encoded protein: CASSSQDYEQYF. Full variable domain (outside the CDR3, taken from reference TRBV11-2 and TRBJ2-7): EAGVAQSPRYKIIEKRQSVAFWCNPISGHATLYWYQQILGQGPKLLIQFQNNGVVDDSQLPKDRFSAERLKGVDSTLKIQPAKLEDSAVYLCASSSQDYEQYFGPGTRLTVT.

The chain couples TRBV2 to TRBJ1-5; D is unresolved. CDR1 is SNHLY and CDR2 is FYNNEI in the germline V gene. Trimming pared 3 bases from V and 1 base from J, leaving 10 bases between. This CDR3 contains 15 residues. Written as DNA, the CDR3 is TGTGCCAGCAGTGAGGGCAGATCAAGCAATCAGCCCCAGCATTTT. Its translation is CASSEGRSSNQPQHF.